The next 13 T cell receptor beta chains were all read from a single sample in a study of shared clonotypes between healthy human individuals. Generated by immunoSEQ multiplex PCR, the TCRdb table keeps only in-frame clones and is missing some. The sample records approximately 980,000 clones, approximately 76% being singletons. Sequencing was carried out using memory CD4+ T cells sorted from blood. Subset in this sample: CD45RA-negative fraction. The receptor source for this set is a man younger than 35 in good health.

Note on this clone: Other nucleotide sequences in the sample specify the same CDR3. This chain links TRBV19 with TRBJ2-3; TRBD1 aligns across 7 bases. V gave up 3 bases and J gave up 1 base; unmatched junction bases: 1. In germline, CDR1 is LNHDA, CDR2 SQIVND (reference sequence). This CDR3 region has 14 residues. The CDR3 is CASSIGTGTDTQYF. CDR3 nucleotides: TGTGCCAGTAGTATCGGGACAGGCACAGATACGCAGTATTTT.

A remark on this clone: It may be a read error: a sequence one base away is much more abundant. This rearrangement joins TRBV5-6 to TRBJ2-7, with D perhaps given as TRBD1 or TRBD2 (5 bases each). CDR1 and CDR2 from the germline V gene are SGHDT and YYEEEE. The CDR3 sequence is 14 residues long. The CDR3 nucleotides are TGTGCCAGCAGCTTCGCCGGGGCTTCCTACGAGCAGTGCTTC. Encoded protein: CASSFAGASYEQCF.

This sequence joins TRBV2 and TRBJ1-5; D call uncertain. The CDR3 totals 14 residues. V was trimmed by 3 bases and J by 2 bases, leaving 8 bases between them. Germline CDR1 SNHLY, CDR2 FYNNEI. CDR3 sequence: CASSDVIGNQPQHF. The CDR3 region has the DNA TGTGCCAGCAGTGACGTCATAGGCAATCAGCCCCAGCATTTT.

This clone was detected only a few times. The CDR3 sequence is CASSLEAGGVGETQYF. The CDR3 bases are TGTGCCAGCAGCTTAGAAGCGGGAGGGGTCGGGGAGACCCAGTACTTC. The chain carries TRBV11-2 and TRBJ2-5; 10 bases are a match to TRBD2. V was clipped by 0 bases and J by 5 bases; unmatched bases: 6. The CDR3 contains 16 residues. Germline lookup yields CDR1 SGHAT and CDR2 FQNNGV. Drawing the rest from reference TRBV11-2 and TRBJ2-5, the complete variable domain is EAGVAQSPRYKIIEKRQSVAFWCNPISGHATLYWYQQILGQGPKLLIQFQNNGVVDDSQLPKDRFSAERLKGVDSTLKIQPAKLEDSAVYLCASSLEAGGVGETQYFGPGTRLLVL.

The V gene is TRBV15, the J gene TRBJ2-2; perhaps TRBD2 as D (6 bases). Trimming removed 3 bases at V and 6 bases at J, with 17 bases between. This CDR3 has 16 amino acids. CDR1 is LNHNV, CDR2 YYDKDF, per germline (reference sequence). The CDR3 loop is CATSSLGDFLPGELFF. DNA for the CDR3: TGTGCCACCAGCAGTCTGGGGGACTTCCTTCCCGGGGAGCTGTTTTTT. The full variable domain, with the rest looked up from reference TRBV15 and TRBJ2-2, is DAMVIQNPRYQVTQFGKPVTLSCSQTLNHNVMYWYQQKSSQAPKLLFHYYDKDFNNEADTPDNFQSRRPNTSFCFLDIRSPGLGDTAMYLCATSSLGDFLPGELFFGEGSRLTVL.

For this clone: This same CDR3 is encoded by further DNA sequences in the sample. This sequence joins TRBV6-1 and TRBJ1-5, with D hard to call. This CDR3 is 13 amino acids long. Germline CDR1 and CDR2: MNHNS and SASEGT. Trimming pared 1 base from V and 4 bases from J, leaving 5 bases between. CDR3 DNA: TGTGCCAGCAGTGAAGTGGGGAATCAGCCCCAGCATTTT. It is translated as CASSEVGNQPQHF.

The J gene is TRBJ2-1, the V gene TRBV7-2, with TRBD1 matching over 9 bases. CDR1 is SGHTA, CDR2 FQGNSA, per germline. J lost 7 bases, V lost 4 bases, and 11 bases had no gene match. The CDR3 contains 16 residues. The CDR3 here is CASSSVGQGRRNEQFF. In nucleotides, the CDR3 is TGTGCCAGCAGCTCAGTGGGACAGGGTCGTCGAAATGAGCAGTTCTTC.

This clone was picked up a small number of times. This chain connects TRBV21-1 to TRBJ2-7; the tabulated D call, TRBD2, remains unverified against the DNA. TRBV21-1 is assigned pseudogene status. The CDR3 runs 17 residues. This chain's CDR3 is CASSKPFGLAGVGEQYF. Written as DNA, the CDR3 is TGTGCCAGCAGCAAACCCTTCGGACTAGCGGGAGTGGGCGAGCAGTACTTC.

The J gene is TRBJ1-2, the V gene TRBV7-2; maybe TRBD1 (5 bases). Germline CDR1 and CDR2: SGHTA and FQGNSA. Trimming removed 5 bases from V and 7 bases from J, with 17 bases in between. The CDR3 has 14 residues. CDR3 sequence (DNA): TGTGCCAGCAGCCCCGGGACCCGGGACGGTGGCTACACCTTC. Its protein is CASSPGTRDGGYTF.

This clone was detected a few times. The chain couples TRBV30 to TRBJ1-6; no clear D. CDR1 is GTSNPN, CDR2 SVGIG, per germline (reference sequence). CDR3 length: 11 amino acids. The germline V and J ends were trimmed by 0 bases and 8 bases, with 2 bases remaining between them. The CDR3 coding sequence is TGTGCCTGGAGTGTTGATTCACCCCTCCACTTT. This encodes CAWSVDSPLHF.

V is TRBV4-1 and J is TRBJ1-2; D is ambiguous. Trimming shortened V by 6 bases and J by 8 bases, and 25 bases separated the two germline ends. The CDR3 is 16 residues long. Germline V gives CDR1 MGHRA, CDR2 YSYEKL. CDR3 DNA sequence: TGCGCCAGCAGTCCAAGGTTTTTCACGGGGATGGAGGGCTACACCTTC. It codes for CASSPRFFTGMEGYTF.

DNA of the CDR3: TGTGCCAGTAGTATAAGGGCAGGGGGTACCTACGAGCAGTACTTC. This encodes CASSIRAGGTYEQYF. The genes are TRBV19 and TRBJ2-7, with 7 nucleotides matching TRBD1. CDR3 size: 15 residues. The germline CDR1 and CDR2 sequences are LNHDA and SQIVND (reference sequence). After removal of 2 bases from V and 2 bases from J, the junction contained 6 bases not matched to a gene.

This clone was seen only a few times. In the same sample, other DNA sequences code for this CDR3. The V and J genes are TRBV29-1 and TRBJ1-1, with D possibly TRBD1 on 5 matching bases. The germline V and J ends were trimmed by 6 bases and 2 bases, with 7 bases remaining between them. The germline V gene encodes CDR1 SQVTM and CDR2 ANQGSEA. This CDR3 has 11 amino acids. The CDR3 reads CSVRGNTEAFF. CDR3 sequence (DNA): TGCAGCGTGAGGGGAAACACTGAAGCTTTCTTT.